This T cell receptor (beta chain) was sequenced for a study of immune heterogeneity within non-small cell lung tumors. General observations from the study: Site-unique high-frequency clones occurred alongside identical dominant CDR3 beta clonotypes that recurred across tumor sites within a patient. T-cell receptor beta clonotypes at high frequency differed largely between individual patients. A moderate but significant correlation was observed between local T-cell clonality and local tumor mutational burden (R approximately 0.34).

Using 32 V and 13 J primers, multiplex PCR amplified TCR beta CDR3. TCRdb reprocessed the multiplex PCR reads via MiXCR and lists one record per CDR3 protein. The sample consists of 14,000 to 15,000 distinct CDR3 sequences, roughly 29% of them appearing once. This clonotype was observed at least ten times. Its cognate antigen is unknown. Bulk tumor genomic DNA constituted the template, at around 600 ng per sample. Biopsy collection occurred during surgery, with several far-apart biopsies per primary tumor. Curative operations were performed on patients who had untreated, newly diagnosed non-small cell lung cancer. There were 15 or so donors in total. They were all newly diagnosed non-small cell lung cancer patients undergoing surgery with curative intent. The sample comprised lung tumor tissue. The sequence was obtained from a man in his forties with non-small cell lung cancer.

As DNA, the CDR3 is TGTGCCAGCAGTTACTCCTTCTTGAGCGGCTACACCTTC. Its protein is CASSYSFLSGYTF. The chain uses TRBV6-5 and TRBJ1-2; D is ambiguous. There are 13 residues in the CDR3. V was pared by 0 bases and J by 8 bases, with 10 bases between. Germline values: CDR1 MNHEY, CDR2 SVGAGI.